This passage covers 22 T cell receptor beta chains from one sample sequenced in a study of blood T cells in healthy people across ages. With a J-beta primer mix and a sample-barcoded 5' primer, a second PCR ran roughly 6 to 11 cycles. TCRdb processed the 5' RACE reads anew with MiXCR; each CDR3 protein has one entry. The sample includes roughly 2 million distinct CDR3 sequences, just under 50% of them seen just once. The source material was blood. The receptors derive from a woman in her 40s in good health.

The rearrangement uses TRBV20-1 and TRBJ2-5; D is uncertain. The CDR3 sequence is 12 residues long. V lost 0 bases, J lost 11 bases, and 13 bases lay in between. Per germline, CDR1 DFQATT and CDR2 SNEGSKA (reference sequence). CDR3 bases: TGCAGTGCTAGAGATGGTTGGGATGAGCAGTACTTC. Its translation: CSARDGWDEQYF.

As DNA, the CDR3 is TGTGCCAGCAGCCAACAGGGCTCCAACTATGGCTACACCTTC. Residues: CASSQQGSNYGYTF. The J gene is TRBJ1-2, the V gene TRBV6-6; D might be TRBD1 (6 bases). Germline V gene data show CDR1 as MNHNY and CDR2 as SVGAGI (reference sequence). The V gene lost 6 bases and the J gene lost 2 bases, with 13 bases spanning the gap. This CDR3 contains 14 residues.

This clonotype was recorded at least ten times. This CDR3 is CASTKKGHNQPQHF. CDR3 nucleotides: TGTGCCAGCACTAAAAAGGGCCACAATCAGCCCCAGCATTTT. V usage is TRBV28 and J usage is TRBJ1-5; the D is unclear. Germline assignment: CDR1 MDHEN and CDR2 SYDVKM. This CDR3 is 14 amino acids long. V was clipped by 7 bases and J by 3 bases, with 13 bases between them.

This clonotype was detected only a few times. Written as DNA, the CDR3 is TGTGCCAGCAGCTTGCGGGAAGGTGCCTACAATGAGCAGTTCTTC. As protein: CASSLREGAYNEQFF. V usage is TRBV7-2 and J usage is TRBJ2-1, with a weak D call TRBD2 (6 bases). Germline lookup yields CDR1 SGHTA and CDR2 FQGNSA. The V gene lost 3 bases and the J gene lost 2 bases, with 11 bases spanning the gap. CDR3 size: 15 residues.

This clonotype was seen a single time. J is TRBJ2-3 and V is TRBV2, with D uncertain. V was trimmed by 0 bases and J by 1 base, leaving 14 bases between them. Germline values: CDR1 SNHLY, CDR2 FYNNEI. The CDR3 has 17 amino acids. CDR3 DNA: TGTGCCAGCAGTGAAGCCTTAGGAGCTGGTGGCACAGATACGCAGTATTTT. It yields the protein CASSEALGAGGTDTQYF.

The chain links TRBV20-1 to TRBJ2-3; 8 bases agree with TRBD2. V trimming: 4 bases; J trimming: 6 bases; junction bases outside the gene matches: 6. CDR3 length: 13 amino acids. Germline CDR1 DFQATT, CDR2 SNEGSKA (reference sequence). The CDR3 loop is CSAMGLDADTQYF. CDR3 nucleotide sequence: TGCAGTGCTATGGGACTAGATGCGGATACGCAGTATTTT.

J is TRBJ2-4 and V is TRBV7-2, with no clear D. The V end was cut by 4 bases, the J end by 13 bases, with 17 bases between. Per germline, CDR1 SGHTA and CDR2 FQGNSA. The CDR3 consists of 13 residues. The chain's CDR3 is CASSSQLNLGQYF. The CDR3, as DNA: TGTGCCAGCAGCTCCCAACTCAACCTAGGGCAGTACTTC.

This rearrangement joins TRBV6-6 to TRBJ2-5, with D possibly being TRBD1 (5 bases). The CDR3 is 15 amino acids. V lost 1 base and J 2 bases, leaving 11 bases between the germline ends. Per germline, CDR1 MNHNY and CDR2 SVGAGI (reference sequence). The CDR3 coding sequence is TGTGCCAGCAGTTACTTAGACAGCCGACAAGAGACCCAGTACTTC. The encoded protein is CASSYLDSRQETQYF.

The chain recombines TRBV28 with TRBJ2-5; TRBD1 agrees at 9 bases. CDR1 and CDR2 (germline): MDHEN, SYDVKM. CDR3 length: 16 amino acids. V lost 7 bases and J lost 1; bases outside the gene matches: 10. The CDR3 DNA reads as TGTGCCAGCATGACCCGGGACAGGGTTCCCCAAGAGACCCAGTACTTC. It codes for CASMTRDRVPQETQYF.

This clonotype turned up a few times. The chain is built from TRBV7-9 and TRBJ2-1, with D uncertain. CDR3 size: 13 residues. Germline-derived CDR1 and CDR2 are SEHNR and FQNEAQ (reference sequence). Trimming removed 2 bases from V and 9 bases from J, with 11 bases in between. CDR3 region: CASSLRSDAEQFF. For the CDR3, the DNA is TGTGCCAGCAGCTTAAGGTCTGATGCTGAGCAGTTCTTC.

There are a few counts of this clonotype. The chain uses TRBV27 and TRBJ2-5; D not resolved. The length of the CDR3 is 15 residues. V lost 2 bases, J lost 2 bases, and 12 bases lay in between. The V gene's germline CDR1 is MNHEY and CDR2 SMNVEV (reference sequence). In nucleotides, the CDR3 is TGTGCCAGCAGTTTAGTTCGCCACAAGCAAGAGACCCAGTACTTC. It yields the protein CASSLVRHKQETQYF.

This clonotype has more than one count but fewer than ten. The CDR3 loop is CASRPGDRSDEKLFF. The CDR3 DNA follows: TGCGCCAGCAGGCCGGGCGACAGGTCCGATGAAAAACTGTTTTTT. The genes are TRBV5-1 and TRBJ1-4, with TRBD1 as a possible D gene (6 bases). V was cut by 5 bases and J by 6 bases, with 17 bases left in between. The CDR3 loop spans 15 amino acids. Germline V CDR1 and CDR2: SGHRS, YFSETQ.

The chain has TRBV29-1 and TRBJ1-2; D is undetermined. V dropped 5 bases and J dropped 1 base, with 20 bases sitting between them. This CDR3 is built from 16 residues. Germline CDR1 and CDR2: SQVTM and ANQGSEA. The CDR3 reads CSVRVRKITNNYGYTF. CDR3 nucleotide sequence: TGCAGCGTTAGAGTCCGCAAAATAACCAATAACTATGGCTACACCTTC.

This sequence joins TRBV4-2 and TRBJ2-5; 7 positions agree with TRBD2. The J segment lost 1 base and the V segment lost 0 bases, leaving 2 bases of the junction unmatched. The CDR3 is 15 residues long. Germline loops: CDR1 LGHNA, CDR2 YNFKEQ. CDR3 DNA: TGTGCCAGCAGCCAAGACGGGGGGACCCAAGAGACCCAGTACTTC. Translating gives CASSQDGGTQETQYF.

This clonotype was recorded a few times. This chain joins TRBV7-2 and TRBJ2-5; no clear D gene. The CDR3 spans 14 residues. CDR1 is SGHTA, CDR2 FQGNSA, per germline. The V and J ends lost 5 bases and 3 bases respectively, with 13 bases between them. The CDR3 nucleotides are TGTGCCAGCAGCCCTGACCCAACTAAAGAGACCCAGTACTTC. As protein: CASSPDPTKETQYF.

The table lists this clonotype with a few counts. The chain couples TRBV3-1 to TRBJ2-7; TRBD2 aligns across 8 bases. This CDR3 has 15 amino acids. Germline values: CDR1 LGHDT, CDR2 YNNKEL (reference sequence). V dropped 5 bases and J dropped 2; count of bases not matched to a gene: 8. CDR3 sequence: CASSAVRAGAYEQYF. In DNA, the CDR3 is TGTGCCAGCAGCGCCGTCAGAGCGGGGGCCTACGAGCAGTACTTC.

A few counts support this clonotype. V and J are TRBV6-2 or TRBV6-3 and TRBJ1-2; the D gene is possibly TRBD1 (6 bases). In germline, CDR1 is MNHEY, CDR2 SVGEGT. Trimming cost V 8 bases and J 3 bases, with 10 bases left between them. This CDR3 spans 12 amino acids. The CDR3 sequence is CASGRGDYGYTF. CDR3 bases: TGTGCCAGCGGCAGGGGAGACTATGGCTACACCTTC.

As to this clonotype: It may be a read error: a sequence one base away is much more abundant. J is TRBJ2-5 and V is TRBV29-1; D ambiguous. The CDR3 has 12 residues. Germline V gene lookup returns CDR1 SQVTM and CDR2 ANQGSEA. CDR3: CGVELSQETQYF. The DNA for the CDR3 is TGCGGCGTTGAATTAAGCCAAGAGACCCAGTACTTC.

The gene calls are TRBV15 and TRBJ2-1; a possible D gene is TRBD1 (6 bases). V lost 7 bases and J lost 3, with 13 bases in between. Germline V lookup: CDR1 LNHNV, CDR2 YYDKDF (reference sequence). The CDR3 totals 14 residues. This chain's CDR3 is CATTLQGSYNEQFF. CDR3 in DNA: TGTGCCACCACCCTACAGGGAAGCTACAATGAGCAGTTCTTC.

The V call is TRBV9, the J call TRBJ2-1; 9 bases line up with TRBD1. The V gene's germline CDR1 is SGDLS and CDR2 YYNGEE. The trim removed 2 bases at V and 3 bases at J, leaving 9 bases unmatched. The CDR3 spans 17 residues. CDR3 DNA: TGTGCCAGCAGCGTGAGTAGCCGGGACAGGGTCTACAATGAGCAGTTCTTC. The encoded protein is CASSVSSRDRVYNEQFF.

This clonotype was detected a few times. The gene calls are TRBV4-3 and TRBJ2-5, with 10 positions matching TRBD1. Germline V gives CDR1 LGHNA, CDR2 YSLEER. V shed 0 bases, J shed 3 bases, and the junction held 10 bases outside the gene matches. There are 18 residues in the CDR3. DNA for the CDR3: TGCGCCAGCAGCCAAGAAGGCGCCGGACAGGGGGACGAAGAGACCCAGTACTTC. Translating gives CASSQEGAGQGDEETQYF.

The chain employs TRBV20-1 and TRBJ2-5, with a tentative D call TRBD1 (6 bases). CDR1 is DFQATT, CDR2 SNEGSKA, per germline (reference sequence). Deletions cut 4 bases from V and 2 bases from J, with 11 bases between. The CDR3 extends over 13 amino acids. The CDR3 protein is CSATLTGQETQYF. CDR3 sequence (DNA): TGCAGTGCTACACTAACAGGGCAAGAGACCCAGTACTTC.